This TCR beta chain was sequenced during a study of CD8+ T cells in alopecia areata. Regarding the study as a whole: A single nonresponder leaves the baseline CD8+ expansion link to response uncertain.

TCR sequencing used cDNA made by reverse transcription of extracted RNA. This table comes from immunoSEQ multiplex PCR, and its TCRdb copy is limited to in-frame clones, with some not included. Found here are some 200,000 clones, about 40% of them singletons; the top ten hold around 3%. Germline V lookup: CDR1 SGDLS, CDR2 YYNGEE. There are 13 residues in the CDR3. J was trimmed by 9 bases and V by 1 base; bases with no gene match: 4. This clone was seen many times. The antigen is not known. Treatment of the sample: oral pan-JAK inhibitor, 5-10 mg twice daily. The study team obtained lesional scalp punch biopsies and peripheral blood from alopecia areata patients.

V is TRBV9 and J is TRBJ2-1; 7 nucleotides agree with TRBD2. The source is a human donor with alopecia areata. The source material was CD4+ T cells sorted from blood, sampled between weeks 36 and 40, from a patient treated with tofacitinib. The CDR3 spells CASSVLTGGEQFF. The CDR3 DNA is TGTGCCAGCAGCGTACTGACGGGAGGTGAGCAGTTCTTC. The full variable domain, rest sourced from reference TRBV9 and TRBJ2-1, is DSGVTQTPKHLITATGQRVTLRCSPRSGDLSVYWYQQSLDQGLQFLIQYYNGEERAKGNILERFSAQQFPDLHSELNLSSLELGDSALYFCASSVLTGGEQFFGPGTRLTVL.